This TCR beta chain derives from a study of STAT5B mutations in CD4+ large granular lymphocyte leukemia. The wider study: CD8+ depletion followed by anti-CD4 microbead selection was applied to cryopreserved cells. Broader study findings: No patients shared main leukemic clonotypes, though around 24% appeared at low frequency elsewhere. Compared with healthy controls (2/35), patient top clones favored TRBV06 (8/27).

TCRdb's copy holds only in-frame clones and misses some; the assay was immunoSEQ multiplex PCR. Of around 10,000 clones detected, roughly 80% appear once; the ten largest clones hold 65% to 75%. About this clone: Its antigen is not known.

Germline-derived CDR1 and CDR2 are LNHDA and SQIVND (reference sequence). Trimming stripped 6 bases from V and 1 base from J, with 14 bases between. The CDR3 is 15 amino acids. The TCR originated in a man in his sixties with CD4+ T-cell large granular lymphocyte leukemia. This chain uses TRBV19 with TRBJ2-3, with D perhaps TRBD2 (7 bases). The sequencing input was PBMCs. CDR3: CASSPEGGGTDTQYF. CDR3 sequence (DNA): TGTGCCAGTAGCCCTGAGGGGGGGGGCACAGATACGCAGTATTTT.